This entry concerns a single T cell receptor beta chain. These data are taken from a study of T cells after yellow fever vaccination. Whole-study results and caveats: FACS-sorted repertoires could harbor abundant contaminating bulk-population clonotypes.

TCRdb analysed the 5' RACE reads with MiXCR anew, one entry per CDR3 protein. The table has some 100,000 distinct CDR3 sequences, over 8% seen once; the top ten hold 16%. The clonotype originates from a man younger than 30 who received the YFV17D yellow fever vaccine. Material: CD8+ T cells not binding an NS4B(214-222) dextramer, sorted from PBMCs, obtained around 15 days after the first yellow fever vaccination.

CDR3 nucleotide sequence: TGTTCTTCCGGGAGTTCACCCCTCCACTTT. This codes for CSSGSSPLHF. The genes are TRBV7-9 and TRBJ1-6, with no clear D. This CDR3 has 10 residues. Germline V gene data show CDR1 as SEHNR and CDR2 as FQNEAQ (reference sequence).